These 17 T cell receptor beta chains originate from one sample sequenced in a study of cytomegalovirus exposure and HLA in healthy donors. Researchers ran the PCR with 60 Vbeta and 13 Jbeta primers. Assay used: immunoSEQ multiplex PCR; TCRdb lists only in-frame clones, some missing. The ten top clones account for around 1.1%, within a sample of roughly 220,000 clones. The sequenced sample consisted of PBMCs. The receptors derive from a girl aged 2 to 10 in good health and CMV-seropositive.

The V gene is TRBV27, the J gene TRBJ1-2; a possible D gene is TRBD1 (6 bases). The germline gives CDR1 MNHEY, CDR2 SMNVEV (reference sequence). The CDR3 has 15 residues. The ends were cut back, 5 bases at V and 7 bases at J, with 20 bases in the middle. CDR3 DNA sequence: TGTGCCAGCAGTACCGACGGGGGGCACGTGGGTGGCTACACCTTC. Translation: CASSTDGGHVGGYTF.

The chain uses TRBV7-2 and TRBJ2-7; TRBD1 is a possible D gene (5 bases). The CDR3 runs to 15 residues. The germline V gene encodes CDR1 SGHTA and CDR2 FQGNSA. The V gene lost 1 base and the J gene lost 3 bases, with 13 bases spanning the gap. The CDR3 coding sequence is TGTGCCAGCAGCTTAGTAAGGACATCCAACTACGAGCAGTACTTC. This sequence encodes CASSLVRTSNYEQYF.

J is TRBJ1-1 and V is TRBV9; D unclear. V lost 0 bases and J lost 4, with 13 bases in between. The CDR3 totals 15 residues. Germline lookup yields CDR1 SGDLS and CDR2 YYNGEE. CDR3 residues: CASSVVPGFSTEAFF. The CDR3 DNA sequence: TGTGCCAGCAGCGTAGTTCCGGGGTTCAGCACTGAAGCTTTCTTT.

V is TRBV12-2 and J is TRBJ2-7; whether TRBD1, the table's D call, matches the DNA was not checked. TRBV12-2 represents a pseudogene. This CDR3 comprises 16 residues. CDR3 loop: CASRLSLGQGWYEQYF. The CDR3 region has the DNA TGTGCAAGCCGACTCTCATTGGGACAGGGGTGGTACGAGCAGTACTTC.

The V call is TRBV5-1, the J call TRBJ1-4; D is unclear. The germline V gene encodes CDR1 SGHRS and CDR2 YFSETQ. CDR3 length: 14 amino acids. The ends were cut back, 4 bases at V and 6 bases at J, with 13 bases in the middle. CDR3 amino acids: CASSRGGIDEKLFF. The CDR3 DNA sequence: TGCGCCAGCAGCCGCGGCGGGATTGATGAAAAACTGTTTTTT.

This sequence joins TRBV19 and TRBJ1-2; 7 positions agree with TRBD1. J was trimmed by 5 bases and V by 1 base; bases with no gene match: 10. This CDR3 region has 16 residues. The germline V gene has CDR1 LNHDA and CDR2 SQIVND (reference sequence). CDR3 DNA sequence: TGTGCCAGTAGTATAGTGGGGACAGAAGTTTGGTATGGCTACACCTTC. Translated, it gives CASSIVGTEVWYGYTF.

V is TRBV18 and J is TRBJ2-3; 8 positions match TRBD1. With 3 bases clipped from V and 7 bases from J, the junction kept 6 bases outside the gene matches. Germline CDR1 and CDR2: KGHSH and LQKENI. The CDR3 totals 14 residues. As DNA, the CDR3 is TGTGCCAGCTCACCGGGACAGGTCGTGTATACGCAGTATTTT. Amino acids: CASSPGQVVYTQYF.

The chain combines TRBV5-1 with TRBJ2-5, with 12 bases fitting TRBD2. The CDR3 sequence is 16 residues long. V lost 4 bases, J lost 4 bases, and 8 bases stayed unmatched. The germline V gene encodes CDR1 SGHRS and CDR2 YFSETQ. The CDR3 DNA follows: TGCGCCAGCAGCATTGGACTAGCGGGATCCCGAGAGACCCAGTACTTC. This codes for CASSIGLAGSRETQYF.

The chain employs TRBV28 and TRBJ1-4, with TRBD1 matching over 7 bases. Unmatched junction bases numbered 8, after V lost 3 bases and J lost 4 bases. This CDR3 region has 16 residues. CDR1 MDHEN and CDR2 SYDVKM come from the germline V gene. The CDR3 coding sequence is TGTGCCAGCAGTTTGCCCTCCAGGGGGAATAATGAAAAACTGTTTTTT. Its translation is CASSLPSRGNNEKLFF.

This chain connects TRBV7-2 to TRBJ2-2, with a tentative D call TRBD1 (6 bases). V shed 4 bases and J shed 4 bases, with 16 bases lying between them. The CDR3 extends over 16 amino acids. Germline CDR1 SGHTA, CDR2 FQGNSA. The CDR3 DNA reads TGTGCCAGCAGCTCAAGGGTCACGACAGGCACCGGGGAGCTGTTTTTT. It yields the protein CASSSRVTTGTGELFF.

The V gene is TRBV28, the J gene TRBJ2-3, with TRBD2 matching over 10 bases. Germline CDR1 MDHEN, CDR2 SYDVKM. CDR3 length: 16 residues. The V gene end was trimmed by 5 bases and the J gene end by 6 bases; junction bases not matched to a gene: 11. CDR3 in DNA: TGTGCCAGCAGTACTGTCACTAGCGGGGTTTCGGATACGCAGTATTTT. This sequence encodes CASSTVTSGVSDTQYF.

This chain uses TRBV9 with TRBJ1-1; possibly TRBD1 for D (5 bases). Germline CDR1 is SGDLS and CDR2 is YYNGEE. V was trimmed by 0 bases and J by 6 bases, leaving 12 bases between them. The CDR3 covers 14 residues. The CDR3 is CASSVATGGAEAFF. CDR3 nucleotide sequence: TGTGCCAGCAGCGTAGCTACAGGAGGGGCTGAAGCTTTCTTT.

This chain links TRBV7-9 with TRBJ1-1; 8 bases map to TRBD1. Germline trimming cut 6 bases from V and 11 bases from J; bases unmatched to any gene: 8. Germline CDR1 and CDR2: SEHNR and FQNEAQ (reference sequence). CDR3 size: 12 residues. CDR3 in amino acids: CASRNQGAGAFF. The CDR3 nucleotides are TGTGCCAGCAGGAACCAGGGGGCTGGGGCTTTCTTT.

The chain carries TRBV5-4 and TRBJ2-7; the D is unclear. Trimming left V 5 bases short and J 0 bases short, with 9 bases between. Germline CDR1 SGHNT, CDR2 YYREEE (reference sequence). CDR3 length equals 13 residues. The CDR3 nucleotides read TGTGCCAGCAGACAACACAGCTCCTACGAGCAGTACTTC. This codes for CASRQHSSYEQYF.

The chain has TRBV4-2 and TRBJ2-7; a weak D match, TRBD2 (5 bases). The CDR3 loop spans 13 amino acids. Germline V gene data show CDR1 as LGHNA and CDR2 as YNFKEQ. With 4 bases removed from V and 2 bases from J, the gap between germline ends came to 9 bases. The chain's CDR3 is CASSLSSAYEQYF. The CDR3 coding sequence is TGTGCCAGCAGCCTGAGTAGCGCCTACGAGCAGTACTTC.

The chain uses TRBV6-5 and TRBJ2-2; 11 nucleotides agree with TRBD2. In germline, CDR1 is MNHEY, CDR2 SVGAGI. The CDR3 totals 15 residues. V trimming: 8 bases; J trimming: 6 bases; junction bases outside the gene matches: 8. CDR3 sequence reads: CASALLAGGSGELFF. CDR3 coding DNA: TGTGCCAGCGCTTTATTAGCGGGAGGGTCCGGGGAGCTGTTTTTT.

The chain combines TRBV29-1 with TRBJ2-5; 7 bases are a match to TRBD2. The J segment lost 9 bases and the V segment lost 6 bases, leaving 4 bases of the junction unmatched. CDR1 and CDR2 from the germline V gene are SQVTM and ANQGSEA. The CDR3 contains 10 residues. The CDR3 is CSVDAGAQYF. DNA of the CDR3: TGCAGCGTCGACGCGGGGGCCCAGTACTTC.